Following are 30 T cell receptor beta chains from one sample sequenced in a study of blood T cell repertoires in COVID-19. This table comes from immunoSEQ multiplex PCR, and its TCRdb copy is limited to in-frame clones, with some not included. The sample records about 72,000 clones, more than 75% being singletons. Source material: peripheral blood. These receptor sequences come from a woman aged 60 to 75 with acute or convalescent COVID-19.

CDR3 DNA sequence: TGCGCCAGCAGTCAATCGCCCGGACTAACCAGGGATACGCAGTATTTT. Translation gives CASSQSPGLTRDTQYF. V is TRBV23-1 and J is TRBJ2-3; D might be TRBD2 (6 bases). TRBV23-1 is identified as an open reading frame with a role that is uncertain. Deletions cut 0 bases from V and 6 bases from J, with 16 bases between. This CDR3 comprises 16 residues.

This chain uses TRBV10-2 with TRBJ1-1; possibly TRBD1 for D (5 bases). This CDR3 is 12 amino acids long. V lost 9 bases and J 6 bases, leaving 14 bases between the germline ends. Germline V gene sequence: CDR1 WSHSY, CDR2 SAAADI. The CDR3 is CASFGWGSEAFF. CDR3 in DNA: TGCGCCAGTTTTGGGTGGGGCTCTGAAGCTTTCTTT.

The CDR3 loop reads CASSPRGANYGYTF. CDR3 nucleotides: TGTGCCAGCAGCCCCCGGGGGGCGAACTATGGCTACACCTTC. The rearrangement uses TRBV6-5 and TRBJ1-2, with D tentatively TRBD1 (6 bases). Trimming stripped 6 bases from V and 2 bases from J, with 13 bases between. The germline gives CDR1 MNHEY, CDR2 SVGAGI. The CDR3 runs to 14 residues.

The rearrangement links TRBV7-2 to TRBJ2-3; D might be TRBD1 (5 bases). The germline V gene has CDR1 SGHTA and CDR2 FQGNSA. This CDR3 is 16 amino acids long. V dropped 2 bases and J dropped 0 bases, with 12 bases sitting between them. As DNA, the CDR3 is TGTGCCAGCAGCTTAAAGGGGATAGATAGCACAGATACGCAGTATTTT. This sequence encodes CASSLKGIDSTDTQYF.

The gene calls are TRBV27 and TRBJ1-1, with D perhaps TRBD1 (6 bases). The CDR3 is 15 amino acids. The V end was cut by 1 base, the J end by 0 bases, with 9 bases between. Per the germline V gene, CDR1 is MNHEY and CDR2 is SMNVEV (reference sequence). In DNA, the CDR3 is TGTGCCAGCAGTTTATACCCAGGGGTGAACACTGAAGCTTTCTTT. It encodes CASSLYPGVNTEAFF.

The chain combines TRBV4-1 with TRBJ1-4; unclear D gene. Per the germline V gene, CDR1 is MGHRA and CDR2 is YSYEKL. Trimming took off 4 bases at V and 7 bases at J, with 16 bases between the two ends. The CDR3 has 15 residues. The CDR3 DNA is TGCGCCAGCAGCCGTCTCTCCAGGATGAGTGAAAAACTGTTTTTT. As protein: CASSRLSRMSEKLFF.

The rearrangement links TRBV28 to TRBJ1-6, with D tentatively TRBD1 (6 bases). The length of the CDR3 is 16 residues. Trimming took 6 bases from V and 5 from J, leaving 17 bases between them. The germline V gene has CDR1 MDHEN and CDR2 SYDVKM. The CDR3 spells CASRLPGQPNNSPLHF. Here the CDR3 DNA reads TGTGCCAGCAGACTACCCGGACAGCCGAATAATTCACCCCTCCACTTT.

V is TRBV2 and J is TRBJ2-1, with 11 bases lining up with TRBD2. This CDR3 has 15 residues. Germline V lookup: CDR1 SNHLY, CDR2 FYNNEI. The V and J ends lost 10 bases and 4 bases, in that order; junction bases with no gene match: 9. Written as DNA, the CDR3 is TGTGCCATCCCCGGACGGACTAGCGGGTACAATGAGCAGTTCTTC. Protein: CAIPGRTSGYNEQFF.

The chain has TRBV5-1 and TRBJ1-1, with 10 bases lining up with TRBD1. The CDR3 runs 17 residues. V shed 4 bases and J 6 bases; nucleotides not matched to a gene: 15. From germline, CDR1 is SGHRS and CDR2 YFSETQ. The CDR3: CASSQAGQGRLASEAFF. The CDR3 nucleotides are TGCGCCAGCAGCCAGGCGGGACAGGGGCGGTTGGCGTCTGAAGCTTTCTTT.

V gene TRBV5-1 combines with J gene TRBJ1-4, with 7 bases matching TRBD1. After removal of 1 base from V and 6 bases from J, the junction contained 3 bases not matched to a gene. Looked up from germline, CDR1 is SGHRS and CDR2 is YFSETQ. This CDR3 comprises 14 residues. The CDR3: CASSLRQGDEKLFF. The CDR3 DNA reads TGCGCCAGCAGCTTGCGACAGGGAGATGAAAAACTGTTTTTT. The full variable domain, in which reference TRBV5-1 and TRBJ1-4 provide the parts outside the CDR3, is KAGVTQTPRYLIKTRGQQVTLSCSPISGHRSVSWYQQTPGQGLQFLFEYFSETQRNKGNFPGRFSGRQFSNSRSEMNVSTLELGDSALYLCASSLRQGDEKLFFGSGTQLSVL.

The chain has TRBV3-1 (or the pseudogene TRBV3-2) and TRBJ2-2, with 12 bases identical to TRBD1. CDR1 and CDR2 from the germline V gene are LGHDT and YNNKEL (reference sequence). The trim removed 3 bases at V and 7 bases at J, leaving 6 bases unmatched. CDR3 length: 16 amino acids. CDR3 amino acids: CASSHGTGGEGGELFF. The CDR3 DNA follows: TGTGCCAGCAGCCACGGGACAGGGGGCGAAGGCGGGGAGCTGTTTTTT.

The chain joins TRBV7-2 to TRBJ2-7, with TRBD2 as a possible D gene (6 bases). V lost 5 bases to trimming and J lost 4 bases, with 18 bases between them. The CDR3 extends over 15 amino acids. The germline CDR1 and CDR2 sequences are SGHTA and FQGNSA. DNA of the CDR3: TGTGCCAGCAGCCCCAGGCCGGGGGTCTCGTACGAGCAGTACTTC. It is translated as CASSPRPGVSYEQYF. The full variable domain, rest sourced from reference TRBV7-2 and TRBJ2-7, is GAGVSQSPSNKVTEKGKDVELRCDPISGHTALYWYRQSLGQGLEFLIYFQGNSAPDKSGLPSDRFSAERTGGSVSTLTIQRTQQEDSAVYLCASSPRPGVSYEQYFGPGTRLTVT.

The chain has TRBV12-3 or TRBV12-4 and TRBJ2-4, with TRBD2 matching 9 bases. V trimming: 3 bases; J trimming: 9 bases; junction bases outside the gene matches: 3. The CDR3 has 13 amino acids. DNA for the CDR3: TGTGCCAGCAGTTTGATTAGCGGGGGCATTCAGTACTTC. This codes for CASSLISGGIQYF.

In DNA, the CDR3 is TGTGCCAGTAGGGAGAGCGGGGGGGTAGTCATTCAGTACTTC. As protein: CASRESGGVVIQYF. The chain has TRBV19 and TRBJ2-4, with 10 bases aligning to TRBD2. CDR1 and CDR2 (germline): LNHDA, SQIVND (reference sequence). V shed 6 bases and J 9 bases; nucleotides not matched to a gene: 8. The length of the CDR3 is 14 residues.

The genes are TRBV5-6 and TRBJ1-2; TRBD1 aligns across 8 bases. The CDR3 is 15 residues long. The V gene's germline CDR1 is SGHDT and CDR2 YYEEEE. After removal of 5 bases from V and 10 bases from J, the junction contained 16 bases not matched to a gene. CDR3 sequence: CASRPTEDREENYTF. CDR3 coding DNA: TGTGCCAGCAGACCGACCGAGGACAGGGAGGAGAACTACACCTTC. Together with reference TRBV5-6 and TRBJ1-2, the CDR3 gives the full variable domain: DAGVTQSPTHLIKTRGQQVTLRCSPKSGHDTVSWYQQALGQGPQFIFQYYEEEERQRGNFPDRFSGHQFPNYSSELNVNALLLGDSALYLCASRPTEDREENYTFGSGTRLTVV.

This clone has a single count. The V call is TRBV5-8, the J call TRBJ2-3, with D hard to call. This CDR3 is built from 12 residues. Germline V lookup: CDR1 SGHTS, CDR2 YDEGEE. V dropped 0 bases and J dropped 11 bases, with 10 bases sitting between them. The CDR3, as DNA: TGTGCCAGCAGCTTGGACCTCGTCGGGCAGTATTTT. Its protein product is CASSLDLVGQYF.

Here the CDR3 DNA reads TGTGCCAGCAGCTTAGGCTACAGCACAGATACGCAGTATTTT. It specifies CASSLGYSTDTQYF. The V gene is TRBV7-8, the J gene TRBJ2-3; no firm D call. The germline V and J ends were trimmed by 1 base and 0 bases, with 5 bases remaining between them. This CDR3 is 14 amino acids long. From germline, CDR1 is SGHVS and CDR2 FQNEAQ.

By share, this clone counts as medium-sized (0.01 to 0.1%). The rearrangement links TRBV6-4 to TRBJ1-2; 8 bases are shared with TRBD1. The CDR3 spans 15 residues. J was trimmed by 5 bases and V by 0 bases; bases with no gene match: 5. Germline loops: CDR1 MRHNA, CDR2 SNTAGT. The CDR3 DNA reads as TGTGCCAGCAGTGACTCAGGGACAGGACCATATGGCTACACCTTC. Its translation: CASSDSGTGPYGYTF.

V usage is TRBV28 and J usage is TRBJ2-7; weak D call: TRBD1 (5 bases). This CDR3 comprises 13 residues. Germline V gives CDR1 MDHEN, CDR2 SYDVKM. Trimming cost V 7 bases and J 2 bases, with 12 bases left between them. In DNA, the CDR3 is TGTGCCAGCACGCATCAGGGAACCTACGAGCAGTACTTC. This sequence encodes CASTHQGTYEQYF.

This sequence joins TRBV6-4 and TRBJ2-1; TRBD2 matches at 12 bases. Germline trimming cut 8 bases from V and 7 bases from J; bases unmatched to any gene: 6. CDR3 length: 14 amino acids. The germline gives CDR1 MRHNA, CDR2 SNTAGT. The CDR3 sequence: CASATSGGRNEQFF. CDR3 DNA sequence: TGTGCCAGCGCGACTAGCGGGGGTAGGAATGAGCAGTTCTTC.

The rearrangement joins TRBV30 to TRBJ2-3, with 10 bases fitting TRBD2. Trimming took 3 bases from V and 0 from J; bases not matched to a gene: 15. The germline gives CDR1 GTSNPN, CDR2 SVGIG (reference sequence). The CDR3 has 19 residues. The CDR3 DNA sequence: TGTGCCTGGAGCGCTTTAGGGTTTCTAGCGGGGGCTAGCACAGATACGCAGTATTTT. It is translated as CAWSALGFLAGASTDTQYF.

The V call is TRBV18, the J call TRBJ1-1; no firm D call. From germline, CDR1 is KGHSH and CDR2 LQKENI. This CDR3 is built from 12 residues. Trimming took off 2 bases at V and 4 bases at J, with 5 bases between the two ends. The CDR3 sequence: CASSPSATEAFF. The CDR3 DNA reads as TGTGCCAGCTCACCAAGCGCCACTGAAGCTTTCTTT.

The gene calls are TRBV4-1 and TRBJ1-6; 7 bases line up with TRBD1. Germline CDR1 and CDR2: MGHRA and YSYEKL. Losses at the gene ends were 3 bases for V and 4 bases for J; bases not matched to a gene: 9. The CDR3 runs 17 residues. The CDR3 loop is CASSQRQGQLYNSPLHF. The CDR3 DNA reads TGCGCCAGCAGCCAGAGACAGGGCCAGCTTTATAATTCACCCCTCCACTTT.

This sequence joins TRBV9 and TRBJ2-2; possibly TRBD1 for D (6 bases). Germline V gene sequence: CDR1 SGDLS, CDR2 YYNGEE. CDR3 length: 15 amino acids. Trimming cost V 3 bases and J 6 bases, with 15 bases left between them. Written as DNA, the CDR3 is TGTGCCAGCAGCGCCTACAGGGAAATGGCCGGGGAGCTGTTTTTT. This translates into CASSAYREMAGELFF. Together with reference TRBV9 and TRBJ2-2, the CDR3 gives the full variable domain: DSGVTQTPKHLITATGQRVTLRCSPRSGDLSVYWYQQSLDQGLQFLIQYYNGEERAKGNILERFSAQQFPDLHSELNLSSLELGDSALYFCASSAYREMAGELFFGEGSRLTVL.

This clone was seen a handful of times. This chain links TRBV5-4 with TRBJ1-4; D not resolved. Trimming removed 4 bases at V and 3 bases at J, with 13 bases between. Germline-derived CDR1 and CDR2 are SGHNT and YYREEE (reference sequence). The CDR3 length is 15 residues. The chain's CDR3 is CASSGRTDSNEKLFF. The CDR3 coding sequence is TGTGCCAGCAGCGGCCGGACTGATTCTAATGAAAAACTGTTTTTT.

The CDR3 DNA follows: TGTGCCAGCAGCTTAGATCTAGCGGGGGGACCGAGCTCCTACAATGAGCAGTTCTTC. Residues: CASSLDLAGGPSSYNEQFF. The chain carries TRBV7-9 and TRBJ2-1; TRBD2 matches 11 bases. CDR1 SEHNR and CDR2 FQNEAQ come from the germline V gene (reference sequence). After removal of 1 base from V and 0 bases from J, the junction contained 8 bases not matched to a gene. CDR3 length equals 19 residues.

The genes are TRBV10-3 and TRBJ1-6; D might be TRBD1 (6 bases). With 0 bases removed from V and 5 bases from J, the gap between germline ends came to 17 bases. The CDR3 sequence is 18 residues long. The germline CDR1 and CDR2 sequences are ENHRY and SYGVKD. The chain's CDR3 is CAISESIRRGQDNSPLHF. CDR3 nucleotide sequence: TGTGCCATCAGTGAGTCAATTCGACGGGGACAAGATAATTCACCCCTCCACTTT.

The chain uses TRBV6-5 and TRBJ1-2; perhaps TRBD1 as D (5 bases). V dropped 4 bases and J dropped 3 bases, with 6 bases sitting between them. The length of the CDR3 is 12 residues. Germline CDR1 reads MNHEY; CDR2 reads SVGAGI. CDR3 nucleotides: TGTGCCAGCAGTTCGACAGACTATGGCTACACCTTC. Translating gives CASSSTDYGYTF.

This rearrangement joins TRBV4-2 to TRBJ2-3, with D possibly matching TRBD1 (5 bases). Germline V gives CDR1 LGHNA, CDR2 YNFKEQ. The CDR3 has 16 amino acids. V was trimmed by 5 bases and J by 0 bases, leaving 15 bases between them. The CDR3, as DNA: TGTGCCAGCAGCACTGTTAAGGGGCAGAGCACAGATACGCAGTATTTT. Translating it yields CASSTVKGQSTDTQYF.

The chain employs TRBV5-1 and TRBJ2-5; D unclear. V was trimmed by 4 bases and J by 3 bases, leaving 7 bases between them. CDR3 size: 12 residues. Germline V gives CDR1 SGHRS, CDR2 YFSETQ. The CDR3 region is CASSENEETQYF. In DNA, the CDR3 is TGCGCCAGCAGCGAGAACGAAGAGACCCAGTACTTC.